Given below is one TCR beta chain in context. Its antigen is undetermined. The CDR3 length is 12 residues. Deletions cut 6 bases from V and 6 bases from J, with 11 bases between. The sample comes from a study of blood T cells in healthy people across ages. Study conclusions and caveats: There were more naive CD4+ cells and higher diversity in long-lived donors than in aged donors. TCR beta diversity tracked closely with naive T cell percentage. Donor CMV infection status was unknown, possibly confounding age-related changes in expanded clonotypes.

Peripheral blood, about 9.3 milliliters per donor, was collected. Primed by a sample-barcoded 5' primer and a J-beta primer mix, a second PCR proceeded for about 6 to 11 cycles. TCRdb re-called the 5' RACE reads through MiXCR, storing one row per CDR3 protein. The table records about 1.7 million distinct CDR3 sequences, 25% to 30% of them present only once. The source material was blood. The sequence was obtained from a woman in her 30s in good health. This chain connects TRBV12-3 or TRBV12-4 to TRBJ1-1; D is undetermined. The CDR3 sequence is CASSYRVPEAFF. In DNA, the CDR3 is TGTGCCAGCAGCTATAGAGTCCCTGAAGCTTTCTTT.